The 25 T cell receptor beta chains below all came from one sample that was sequenced in a study of cytomegalovirus exposure and HLA in healthy donors. PCR employed 60 Vbeta and 13 Jbeta primers. Produced via immunoSEQ multiplex PCR; TCRdb's table is partial and in-frame only. The data contain fewer than 200,000 clones, roughly 78% of them seen just once; the ten biggest clones take up under 0.75%. Material for sequencing was PBMCs. Receptors originate from a boy aged 5-17 years in good health and CMV-seronegative.

This clone appeared a few times. The genes are TRBV6-6 and TRBJ1-3; TRBD1 aligns across 7 bases. The CDR3 runs 16 residues. In germline, CDR1 is MNHNY, CDR2 SVGAGI (reference sequence). V dropped 6 bases and J dropped 0; count of bases not matched to a gene: 8. CDR3 protein: CASSPWTGSSGNTIYF. In nucleotides, the CDR3 is TGTGCCAGCAGCCCATGGACAGGAAGCTCTGGAAACACCATATATTTT.

The V call is TRBV12-5, the J call TRBJ2-7, with a weak D call TRBD1 (6 bases). Trimming shortened V by 6 bases and J by 3 bases, and 15 bases separated the two germline ends. There are 14 residues in the CDR3. Germline V CDR1 and CDR2: LGHNT, FRNRAP. CDR3 DNA sequence: TGTGCTAGTGGGAATTCAAACAGGGACTACGAGCAGTACTTC. It codes for CASGNSNRDYEQYF.

The chain links TRBV6-5 to TRBJ2-7; possibly TRBD2 for D (5 bases). The CDR3 extends over 13 amino acids. The V end was cut by 0 bases, the J end by 6 bases, with 9 bases between. Germline V gene sequence: CDR1 MNHEY, CDR2 SVGAGI. Here the CDR3 reads CASSYSGMGEQYF. CDR3 coding DNA: TGTGCCAGCAGTTACTCCGGGATGGGCGAGCAGTACTTC.

On this clone itself: Other nucleotide sequences from this sample produce the same CDR3. The rearrangement links TRBV4-1 to TRBJ1-1; 7 nucleotides match TRBD1. V dropped 3 bases and J dropped 4; count of bases not matched to a gene: 2. The germline V gene encodes CDR1 MGHRA and CDR2 YSYEKL. The CDR3 extends over 13 amino acids. The CDR3 coding sequence is TGCGCCAGCAGCCATCCAGGGGGCACTGAAGCTTTCTTT. Translation: CASSHPGGTEAFF.

The rearrangement links TRBV11-2 to TRBJ2-5, with 14 bases that match TRBD2. The CDR3 is 16 amino acids. Trimming cost V 6 bases and J 2 bases; bases outside gene matches: 5. The germline gives CDR1 SGHAT, CDR2 FQNNGV. As DNA, the CDR3 is TGTGCCAGCAGGAGAGGGACTAGCGGGGGACAAGAGACCCAGTACTTC. It codes for CASRRGTSGGQETQYF.

The genes are TRBV14 and TRBJ1-2, with TRBD1 matching 8 bases. Looked up from germline, CDR1 is SGHDN and CDR2 is FVKESK. The V gene end was trimmed by 4 bases and the J gene end by 4 bases; junction bases not matched to a gene: 14. The CDR3 has 17 amino acids. The CDR3 here is CASSRLPWTGRGYGYTF. The CDR3 nucleotides are TGTGCCAGCAGCCGGCTACCTTGGACAGGGAGGGGCTATGGCTACACCTTC. The full variable domain, in which reference TRBV14 and TRBJ1-2 provide the parts outside the CDR3, is EAGVTQFPSHSVIEKGQTVTLRCDPISGHDNLYWYRRVMGKEIKFLLHFVKESKQDESGMPNNRFLAERTGGTYSTLKVQPAELEDSGVYFCASSRLPWTGRGYGYTFGSGTRLTVV.

J is TRBJ1-2 and V is TRBV30; TRBD1 matches 10 bases. Looked up from germline, CDR1 is GTSNPN and CDR2 is SVGIG (reference sequence). The CDR3 runs 14 residues. V dropped 2 bases and J dropped 4; count of bases not matched to a gene: 4. CDR3 DNA: TGTGCCTGGAGTCCCGACAGGGGGCTCTATGGCTACACCTTC. Its protein is CAWSPDRGLYGYTF. Together with reference TRBV30 and TRBJ1-2, the CDR3 gives the full variable domain: SQTIHQWPATLVQPVGSPLSLECTVEGTSNPNLYWYRQAAGRGLQLLFYSVGIGQISSEVPQNLSASRPQDRQFILSSKKLLLSDSGFYLCAWSPDRGLYGYTFGSGTRLTVV.

The chain is built from TRBV9 and TRBJ2-3; no clear D gene. The V and J ends lost 3 bases and 2 bases respectively, with 13 bases between them. The CDR3 totals 15 residues. CDR1 and CDR2 (germline): SGDLS, YYNGEE. For the CDR3, the DNA is TGTGCCAGCAGCGCGCTACCTTTTTCCACAGATACGCAGTATTTT. It yields the protein CASSALPFSTDTQYF.

The chain carries TRBV11-3 and TRBJ1-5; the match to TRBD1 covers 9 bases. This CDR3 contains 18 residues. Germline-derived CDR1 and CDR2 are SGHNT and YENEEA. Unmatched junction bases numbered 16, after V lost 5 bases and J lost 5 bases. The CDR3 sequence is CASSPPAGSRDRDQPQHF. In nucleotides, the CDR3 is TGTGCCAGCAGCCCCCCTGCCGGGAGCCGGGACAGGGATCAGCCCCAGCATTTT.

This chain links TRBV7-6 with TRBJ1-4; perhaps TRBD1 as D (5 bases). The CDR3 length is 17 residues. Germline values: CDR1 SGHVS, CDR2 FNYEAQ. V lost 5 bases and J 2 bases, leaving 18 bases between the germline ends. DNA for the CDR3: TGTGCCAGCAGCGGACGTCGGGGGGTGGATACTAATGAAAAACTGTTTTTT. Protein product: CASSGRRGVDTNEKLFF.

This chain connects TRBV14 to TRBJ1-2; D is possibly TRBD1 (6 bases). Germline assignment: CDR1 SGHDN and CDR2 FVKESK. The CDR3 extends over 14 amino acids. The V end was cut by 4 bases, the J end by 4 bases, with 13 bases between. This chain's CDR3 is CASSPTGWIYGYTF. In DNA, the CDR3 is TGTGCCAGCAGCCCCACAGGGTGGATCTATGGCTACACCTTC. Full variable domain (missing parts from reference TRBV14 and TRBJ1-2): EAGVTQFPSHSVIEKGQTVTLRCDPISGHDNLYWYRRVMGKEIKFLLHFVKESKQDESGMPNNRFLAERTGGTYSTLKVQPAELEDSGVYFCASSPTGWIYGYTFGSGTRLTVV.

This rearrangement joins TRBV6-5 to TRBJ1-1; the match to TRBD1 covers 9 bases. The CDR3 extends over 13 amino acids. The ends lost 5 bases at V and 10 bases at J; junction bases unmatched: 8. From germline, CDR1 is MNHEY and CDR2 SVGAGI. Here the CDR3 DNA reads TGTGCCAGCAGTCCCGGGACAGGGTACGGAGCTTTCTTT. Amino acids: CASSPGTGYGAFF.

The chain combines TRBV9 with TRBJ1-1; 7 positions match TRBD1. Germline-derived CDR1 and CDR2 are SGDLS and YYNGEE. The V and J ends lost 4 bases and 0 bases, in that order; junction bases with no gene match: 6. This CDR3 has 15 amino acids. CDR3 sequence: CASSKLTGLNTEAFF. Written as DNA, the CDR3 is TGTGCCAGCAGCAAATTGACAGGGTTGAACACTGAAGCTTTCTTT. Full variable domain (rest looked up from reference TRBV9 and TRBJ1-1): DSGVTQTPKHLITATGQRVTLRCSPRSGDLSVYWYQQSLDQGLQFLIQYYNGEERAKGNILERFSAQQFPDLHSELNLSSLELGDSALYFCASSKLTGLNTEAFFGQGTRLTVV.

The chain employs TRBV29-1 and TRBJ2-1, with D unresolved. Trimming left V 4 bases short and J 5 bases short, with 6 bases between. The CDR3 is made up of 11 amino acids. Germline assignment: CDR1 SQVTM and CDR2 ANQGSEA. CDR3 nucleotides: TGCAGCGTTGCACAGCACAATGAGCAGTTCTTC. It encodes CSVAQHNEQFF.

This clone was counted a few times. The genes are TRBV21-1 and TRBJ1-5; the tabulated D call, TRBD1, remains unverified against the DNA. TRBV21-1 is a documented pseudogene. The CDR3 length is 17 residues. The CDR3 region is CASSPRQGAGSNQPQHF. As DNA, the CDR3 is TGTGCCAGCAGCCCTCGACAGGGGGCTGGGAGCAATCAGCCCCAGCATTTT.

The DNA of the CDR3 is TGCGCCAGCAGCCAAGAAGCGGGGGTGACAACCTACGAGCAGTACTTC. It encodes CASSQEAGVTTYEQYF. V and J are TRBV4-1 and TRBJ2-7, with 8 nucleotides matching TRBD2. CDR1 and CDR2 (germline): MGHRA, YSYEKL. CDR3 size: 16 residues. The J segment lost 2 bases and the V segment lost 0 bases, leaving 6 bases of the junction unmatched.

The CDR3, as DNA: TGTGCCAGCAGCGCCGGGACAGGGGGCCTCCAGGGGGAGACCCAGTACTTC. Translated, it gives CASSAGTGGLQGETQYF. The V and J genes are TRBV9 and TRBJ2-5; TRBD1 agrees at 12 bases. CDR1 and CDR2 (germline): SGDLS, YYNGEE. The CDR3 is 17 residues long. J gave up 5 bases and V 3 bases, and 11 bases lay outside the gene matches.

The gene calls are TRBV7-2 and TRBJ2-7, with D unresolved. CDR1 is SGHTA, CDR2 FQGNSA, per germline. CDR3 size: 15 residues. V lost 2 bases to trimming and J lost 0 bases, with 11 bases between them. CDR3 sequence reads: CASSLYYGSSYEQYF. CDR3 in DNA: TGTGCCAGCAGCTTATATTACGGTTCCTCCTACGAGCAGTACTTC.

The V gene is TRBV11-3, the J gene TRBJ1-1; D is possibly TRBD1 (6 bases). From germline, CDR1 is SGHNT and CDR2 YENEEA. V was cut by 5 bases and J by 0 bases, with 10 bases left in between. CDR3 length equals 14 residues. The CDR3 protein is CASSQGRVNTEAFF. The CDR3 nucleotides read TGTGCCAGCAGCCAGGGGCGGGTGAACACTGAAGCTTTCTTT.

As DNA, the CDR3 is TGTGCCAGCAGCCTCAGGGGGCTCTATGGCTACACCTTC. Its translation: CASSLRGLYGYTF. The genes are TRBV5-4 and TRBJ1-2; 8 nucleotides match TRBD1. The CDR3 loop spans 13 amino acids. The trim removed 4 bases at V and 4 bases at J, leaving 3 bases unmatched. Germline lookup yields CDR1 SGHNT and CDR2 YYREEE (reference sequence). Full variable domain (remainder filled in from reference TRBV5-4 and TRBJ1-2): ETGVTQSPTHLIKTRGQQVTLRCSSQSGHNTVSWYQQALGQGPQFIFQYYREEENGRGNFPPRFSGLQFPNYSSELNVNALELDDSALYLCASSLRGLYGYTFGSGTRLTVV.

V is TRBV29-1 and J is TRBJ1-1; D remains unclear. The CDR3 sequence is 12 residues long. Between the trimmed V and J ends, which lost 6 bases and 2 bases, there was a span of 10 bases. Germline V gene lookup returns CDR1 SQVTM and CDR2 ANQGSEA. CDR3 nucleotides: TGCAGCGTCCGCCGAGATAACACTGAAGCTTTCTTT. Translation gives CSVRRDNTEAFF.

The chain couples TRBV10-3 to TRBJ2-1; 16 bases agree with TRBD2. There are 18 residues in the CDR3. V lost 6 bases and J lost 0; bases outside the gene matches: 5. Germline CDR1 reads ENHRY; CDR2 reads SYGVKD. CDR3 DNA sequence: TGTGCCATCAGCTCGGGACTAGCGGGAGGGAGCTCCTACAATGAGCAGTTCTTC. Residues: CAISSGLAGGSSYNEQFF.

The V and J genes are TRBV30 and TRBJ2-4; D ambiguous. CDR1 and CDR2 from the germline V gene are GTSNPN and SVGIG (reference sequence). Deletions cut 3 bases from V and 0 bases from J, with 9 bases between. This CDR3 comprises 14 residues. The CDR3 protein is CAWRPSKAKNIQYF. The CDR3 nucleotides are TGTGCCTGGAGACCGAGCAAAGCCAAAAACATTCAGTACTTC.

This clone was observed a handful of times. The rearrangement uses TRBV11-1 and TRBJ2-5, with TRBD2 as a possible D gene (5 bases). This CDR3 is 15 amino acids long. Germline V CDR1 and CDR2: SGHAT, FQDESV (reference sequence). V lost 8 bases and J lost 4, with 20 bases in between. CDR3 bases: TGTGCCAGCGGAAATCCCGGCGGGTTTGGAGAGACCCAGTACTTC. As protein: CASGNPGGFGETQYF.

The chain carries TRBV18 and TRBJ2-1; D is possibly TRBD2 (6 bases). V was cut by 5 bases and J by 2 bases, with 10 bases left in between. Germline assignment: CDR1 KGHSH and CDR2 LQKENI. The CDR3 runs 14 residues. CDR3 nucleotide sequence: TGTGCCAGCTCAGGGGAGGTCCCCTACAATGAGCAGTTCTTC. This encodes CASSGEVPYNEQFF.